The rows below give T cell receptor beta chains drawn from one sample of a study of technical replicates of blood from a handful of donors. Generated by immunoSEQ multiplex PCR, the TCRdb table keeps only in-frame clones and is missing some. This table holds approximately 70,000 clones, almost 98% found once. The sequenced material came from T cells isolated from PBMCs. The receptors come from a human donor in good health. The CDR3 runs from the conserved cysteine through the conserved F or W. Each record gives: CDR3 protein, CDR3 DNA, J gene, clone size, V gene, D gene. The D gene is left open where the match is weak. The size of a clone is reported for some rows only, either as once, few or many, or as a class for expanded clones.

cdr3_aa: CASSQGGALSPGHWDYGYTF; cdr3_nt: TGCGCCAGCAGCCAAGGAGGGGCCCTATCTCCGGGACACTGGGACTATGGCTACACCTTC; j_call: TRBJ1-2; clone_size: .; v_call: TRBV4-1; d_call: .
cdr3_aa: CSVLTTGSSEKLFF; cdr3_nt: TGCAGCGTCCTAACGACAGGATCTTCGGAAAAACTGTTTTTT; j_call: TRBJ1-4; clone_size: .; v_call: TRBV29-1; d_call: .
cdr3_aa: CASSLRQGDTDTQYF; cdr3_nt: TGCGCCAGCAGCTTAAGGCAGGGGGACACAGATACGCAGTATTTT; j_call: TRBJ2-3; clone_size: .; v_call: TRBV5-1; d_call: TRBD1
cdr3_aa: CASSYSAGGTNEKLFF; cdr3_nt: TGTGCCAGTAGTTACTCGGCAGGGGGTACTAATGAAAAACTGTTTTTT; j_call: TRBJ1-4; clone_size: .; v_call: TRBV19; d_call: TRBD1
cdr3_aa: CAWSVWPTEAFF; cdr3_nt: TGTGCCTGGAGTGTATGGCCCACTGAAGCTTTCTTT; j_call: TRBJ1-1; clone_size: .; v_call: TRBV30; d_call: .
cdr3_aa: CASSYGQNTEAFF; cdr3_nt: TGTGCCAGCAGCTACGGACAGAACACTGAAGCTTTCTTT; j_call: TRBJ1-1; clone_size: .; v_call: TRBV5-4; d_call: .
cdr3_aa: CAINSGRTSTDTQYF; cdr3_nt: TGTGCCATCAACTCCGGGAGGACGAGCACAGATACGCAGTATTTT; j_call: TRBJ2-3; clone_size: .; v_call: TRBV10-3; d_call: TRBD2
cdr3_aa: CASSLGTSGRHNEQFF; cdr3_nt: TGTGCCAGCAGTTTAGGGACTAGCGGGAGACACAATGAGCAGTTCTTC; j_call: TRBJ2-1; clone_size: .; v_call: TRBV27; d_call: TRBD2
cdr3_aa: CASSSGTGKFQTMNTEAFF; cdr3_nt: TGCGCCAGCAGCTCAGGGACAGGGAAATTCCAAACGATGAACACTGAAGCTTTCTTT; j_call: TRBJ1-1; clone_size: .; v_call: TRBV5-1; d_call: TRBD1
cdr3_aa: CASSLSYGIRYGYTF; cdr3_nt: TGTGCCAGCAGTTTATCTTACGGGATCCGGTATGGCTACACCTTC; j_call: TRBJ1-2; clone_size: .; v_call: TRBV27; d_call: .
cdr3_aa: CASSLDRDYEQYF; cdr3_nt: TGCGCCAGCAGCTTGGACAGGGACTACGAGCAGTACTTC; j_call: TRBJ2-7; clone_size: .; v_call: TRBV5-1; d_call: .
cdr3_aa: CASSLSQGMINEQFF; cdr3_nt: TGCGCCAGCAGCTTGTCGCAGGGGATGATAAATGAGCAGTTCTTC; j_call: TRBJ2-1; clone_size: .; v_call: TRBV5-1; d_call: .
cdr3_aa: CASSPAGGGETQYF; cdr3_nt: TGTGCCAGCAGCCCCGCGGGGGGAGGAGAGACCCAGTACTTC; j_call: TRBJ2-5; clone_size: .; v_call: TRBV7-3; d_call: TRBD2
cdr3_aa: CASSPGVGMYEQYF; cdr3_nt: TGTGCCAGTAGTCCAGGGGTGGGAATGTACGAGCAGTACTTC; j_call: TRBJ2-7; clone_size: once; v_call: TRBV19; d_call: .
cdr3_aa: CASNNRAGGTEAFF; cdr3_nt: TGCGCCAGCAATAATCGGGCAGGGGGAACTGAAGCTTTCTTT; j_call: TRBJ1-1; clone_size: .; v_call: TRBV5-1; d_call: TRBD1
cdr3_aa: CSVEHTLHEAFF; cdr3_nt: TGCAGCGTTGAACACACCCTCCATGAAGCTTTCTTT; j_call: TRBJ1-1; clone_size: .; v_call: TRBV29-1; d_call: .
cdr3_aa: CASSLQGSSYNSPLHF; cdr3_nt: TGTGCCAGCAGCCTACAGGGCAGCTCCTATAATTCACCCCTCCACTTT; j_call: TRBJ1-6; clone_size: .; v_call: TRBV11-2; d_call: .
cdr3_aa: CASSTGLAGDKQYF; cdr3_nt: TGTGCCAGCAGCACGGGACTAGCGGGAGACAAGCAGTACTTC; j_call: TRBJ2-7; clone_size: .; v_call: TRBV7-9; d_call: TRBD2
cdr3_aa: CASSGKGGQGATDTQYF; cdr3_nt: TGCGCCAGCAGCGGTAAGGGTGGGCAGGGCGCCACAGATACGCAGTATTTT; j_call: TRBJ2-3; clone_size: .; v_call: TRBV4-1; d_call: .
cdr3_aa: CASSVGPSGRALQETQYF; cdr3_nt: TGTGCCAGCAGCGTAGGGCCTAGCGGGAGGGCCTTACAAGAGACCCAGTACTTC; j_call: TRBJ2-5; clone_size: .; v_call: TRBV9; d_call: TRBD2
cdr3_aa: CASSGGSGGPPGELFF; cdr3_nt: TGTGCCAGCAGTGGGGGAAGCGGGGGGCCCCCCGGGGAGCTGTTTTTT; j_call: TRBJ2-2; clone_size: once; v_call: TRBV6-6; d_call: TRBD2
cdr3_aa: CASSMQGHYNSPLHF; cdr3_nt: TGTGCCAGCAGTATGCAGGGACACTATAATTCACCCCTCCACTTT; j_call: TRBJ1-6; clone_size: .; v_call: TRBV27; d_call: .
cdr3_aa: CASSKRGEQYF; cdr3_nt: TGTGCCAGCAGTAAACGCGGCGAGCAGTACTTC; j_call: TRBJ2-7; clone_size: .; v_call: TRBV6-1; d_call: .
cdr3_aa: CASSLGQEAFF; cdr3_nt: TGTGCCAGCAGCCTTGGCCAAGAAGCTTTCTTT; j_call: TRBJ1-1; clone_size: once; v_call: TRBV7-9; d_call: .
cdr3_aa: CASSQEATSGASGEQYF; cdr3_nt: TGTGCCAGCAGCCAAGAGGCGACTAGCGGTGCTTCGGGTGAGCAGTACTTC; j_call: TRBJ2-7; clone_size: .; v_call: TRBV4-2; d_call: TRBD2
cdr3_aa: CASNSRQANTEAFF; cdr3_nt: TGTGCCAGCAATTCAAGACAGGCCAACACTGAAGCTTTCTTT; j_call: TRBJ1-1; clone_size: once; v_call: TRBV6-5; d_call: .
cdr3_aa: CASSSEGTGGHEQYF; cdr3_nt: TGCGCCAGCAGCTCAGAGGGGACAGGGGGACACGAGCAGTACTTC; j_call: TRBJ2-7; clone_size: .; v_call: TRBV5-1; d_call: TRBD1
cdr3_aa: CASSLGTASTEAFF; cdr3_nt: TGTGCCAGCAGCTTAGGAACAGCTTCCACTGAAGCTTTCTTT; j_call: TRBJ1-1; clone_size: .; v_call: TRBV7-8; d_call: .
cdr3_aa: CSVADRNYGYTF; cdr3_nt: TGCAGCGTCGCTGACAGGAACTATGGCTACACCTTC; j_call: TRBJ1-2; clone_size: .; v_call: TRBV29-1; d_call: .
cdr3_aa: CASGTPHSGSVTGELFF; cdr3_nt: TGCGCCAGTGGAACTCCGCATAGCGGGAGCGTAACCGGGGAGCTGTTTTTT; j_call: TRBJ2-2; clone_size: .; v_call: TRBV10-1; d_call: TRBD2
cdr3_aa: CASSLASGSSDTQYF; cdr3_nt: TGTGCCAGCAGCTTGGCTAGCGGGAGTTCAGATACGCAGTATTTT; j_call: TRBJ2-3; clone_size: .; v_call: TRBV5-4; d_call: TRBD2
cdr3_aa: CASSQDPVGTGGVDTQYF; cdr3_nt: TGCGCCAGCAGCCAAGATCCGGTGGGAACAGGGGGAGTAGATACGCAGTATTTT; j_call: TRBJ2-3; clone_size: .; v_call: TRBV4-1; d_call: TRBD1
cdr3_aa: CASSPDSTSTNEKLFF; cdr3_nt: TGTGCCAGCTCACCCGACAGCACATCAACTAATGAAAAACTGTTTTTT; j_call: TRBJ1-4; clone_size: .; v_call: TRBV18; d_call: .
cdr3_aa: CASSPLAGDYNEQFF; cdr3_nt: TGCGCCAGCAGCCCCCTAGCGGGGGACTACAATGAGCAGTTCTTC; j_call: TRBJ2-1; clone_size: once; v_call: TRBV4-1; d_call: TRBD2
cdr3_aa: CASSSRAPDRSGGEQYF; cdr3_nt: TGTGCCAGCAGTTCCCGGGCTCCAGACAGGTCCGGTGGCGAGCAGTACTTC; j_call: TRBJ2-7; clone_size: .; v_call: TRBV28; d_call: .
cdr3_aa: CASSDIPGTSGSSGSYEQYF; cdr3_nt: TGCGCCAGCAGTGACATACCCGGGACTAGCGGGTCGAGTGGCTCCTACGAGCAGTACTTC; j_call: TRBJ2-7; clone_size: .; v_call: TRBV10-1; d_call: TRBD2
cdr3_aa: CASSSPHEQFF; cdr3_nt: TGTGCCAGCAGTTCCCCTCATGAGCAGTTCTTC; j_call: TRBJ2-1; clone_size: .; v_call: TRBV6-5; d_call: .
cdr3_aa: CASSLDPTGVAYEQYF; cdr3_nt: TGCGCCAGCAGCTTGGACCCGACAGGGGTTGCCTACGAGCAGTACTTC; j_call: TRBJ2-7; clone_size: .; v_call: TRBV5-1; d_call: TRBD1
cdr3_aa: CASMGRENTEAFF; cdr3_nt: TGTGCCAGCATGGGCAGAGAGAACACTGAAGCTTTCTTT; j_call: TRBJ1-1; clone_size: .; v_call: TRBV6-1; d_call: .
cdr3_aa: CATTRGGTEAFF; cdr3_nt: TGTGCCACGACCCGGGGAGGGACTGAAGCTTTCTTT; j_call: TRBJ1-1; clone_size: .; v_call: TRBV19; d_call: .
cdr3_aa: CASSQSSNRGIKDTQYF; cdr3_nt: TGTGCCAGCAGCCAATCATCAAACAGGGGGATAAAAGATACGCAGTATTTT; j_call: TRBJ2-3; clone_size: .; v_call: TRBV16; d_call: TRBD1
cdr3_aa: CASRPEQGGETQYF; cdr3_nt: TGTGCCAGCAGGCCAGAGCAGGGTGGGGAGACCCAGTACTTC; j_call: TRBJ2-5; clone_size: .; v_call: TRBV7-6; d_call: .